A selection of T cell receptor beta chains follows, all from one sample in a study of T cells in Graves' hyperthyroidism and ophthalmopathy. TCRdb processed the multiplex PCR reads anew with MiXCR; each CDR3 protein has one entry. The profile shows hundreds of thousands of distinct CDR3 sequences, around 14% of them singletons. The sequenced sample consisted of blood. These receptors originate from a woman in her thirties with Graves' hyperthyroidism that later progressed to Graves' ophthalmopathy. Each CDR3 is given with its conserved first and last residue. The D gene is left open where the match is weak.

NA,TRBV9,CASSSPGLGETQYF
NA,TRBV15,CATSRSELSLNTEAFF
NA,TRBV4-2,CASSQDITAGNTIYF
NA,TRBV4-3,CASSQVGPGNWMNTGELFF
TRBD1,TRBV7-9,CASSPRQGSTNEKLFF
TRBD1,TRBV28,CASRAGTGFSPKRETQYF
NA,TRBV7-2,CASSLAGGTGELFF
NA,TRBV4-1,CASSQDARVSYEQYF
NA,TRBV6-1,CASSSIGGSTDTQYF
NA,TRBV5-1,CASSEPHTEAFF
NA,TRBV12-5,CASGTDGVGTGELFF
NA,TRBV7-2,CASRVVAGTEAFF
TRBD1,TRBV29-1,CSATGPLGADTQYF
NA,TRBV11-2,CASSETPASLLYEQYF
NA,TRBV9,CASSPRLVGDTQYF
NA,TRBV6-1,CASSPVGQGNQPQHF
NA,TRBV5-4,CASSVEDGRSAEAFF
NA,TRBV12-3/TRBV12-4,CASCSGGGTEAFF
NA,TRBV11-2,CASSSFGTETHYGYTF
TRBD1,TRBV7-2,CASSPSDRGRRGYTF
NA,TRBV6-1,CASSQTGLLNEKLFF
NA,TRBV12-3/TRBV12-4,CASGPGAARAKQFF
NA,TRBV27,CASSPDSSYEQYF
NA,TRBV19,CASSSFGDTQYF